The rows below give T cell receptor beta chains drawn from one sample of a study of cytomegalovirus exposure and HLA in healthy donors. Sequencing was performed with immunoSEQ multiplex PCR; in TCRdb, only in-frame clones are kept and a portion is missing. The repertoire consists of approximately 240,000 clones, with over 80% occurring once and the leading ten covering 1% to 1.2%. Source material: PBMCs. These receptors came from a woman aged 18-29 years in good health and CMV-seronegative. Both conserved end residues are part of each CDR3.

v_call	j_call	cdr3_aa
TRBV11-2	TRBJ2-2	CASSLGLGQNTGELFF
TRBV7-9	TRBJ1-1	CASSLNSGGPMNTEAFF
TRBV5-3	TRBJ1-1	CANWGQFTEAFF
TRBV11-1	TRBJ2-1	CASSFRTSGTYNEQFF
TRBV5-1	TRBJ1-4	CASSLGHARTTNEKLFF
TRBV2	TRBJ1-2	CASSESRENYGYTF
TRBV30	TRBJ2-1	CAWSGTFFNEQFF
TRBV7-9	TRBJ2-3	CASSFTPSGTDTQYF
TRBV5-1	TRBJ2-2	CASTRDRTNTGELFF
TRBV10-2	TRBJ2-2	CASRSGTNTGELFF
TRBV7-7	TRBJ2-5	CASSLIAGGGRKTQYF
TRBV28	TRBJ2-3	CASGPSVGDTQYF
TRBV10-2	TRBJ2-7	CASNLDRLAGLSYEQYF
TRBV28	TRBJ1-2	CASRIFSGGNGYTF
TRBV6-5	TRBJ2-7	CASSPDRGPYEQYF
TRBV2	TRBJ1-5	CASSVSGQGNQPQHF
TRBV7-9	TRBJ2-2	CASSFEAGELFF
TRBV5-1	TRBJ2-7	CASSFLGTVAYEQYF
TRBV6-6	TRBJ2-6	CAGNTGLLDGANVLTF
TRBV11-2	TRBJ1-3	CASSLLQGSGNTIYF
TRBV5-4	TRBJ1-1	CASSLAGQANTEAFF
TRBV18	TRBJ2-1	CASSPPDYLPGNEQFF
TRBV9	TRBJ1-1	CASSAGPGTEAFF
TRBV5-1	TRBJ1-5	CASSLFTGWDIQPQHF
TRBV5-1	TRBJ2-5	CASSSGTGLRQETQYF
TRBV2	TRBJ1-2	CASEDPYAGNYGYTF
TRBV18	TRBJ2-1	CASSPLPRSGRSYNEQFF
TRBV19	TRBJ2-3	CASTSGLDTQYF
TRBV6-1	TRBJ1-2	CASSASGAAGDWGYTF
TRBV5-4	TRBJ1-1	CASSLKGSGGRKNTEAFF
TRBV10-3	TRBJ1-1	CAISDGAGRVTEAFF
TRBV5-1	TRBJ2-5	CASSWGTGGHQETQYF
TRBV4-1	TRBJ2-7	CASSQPGQLSYEQYF
TRBV2	TRBJ1-2	CARGTGGSAGYTF
TRBV15	TRBJ2-7	CATSRSGERSGEQYF
TRBV14	TRBJ1-6	CASSQDHPGNSPLHF
TRBV5-1	TRBJ1-2	CASSLDHPNYGYTF
TRBV7-2	TRBJ2-7	CASSPGYEQYF
TRBV4-1	TRBJ1-1	CASRYSLNTEAFF
TRBV2	TRBJ1-1	CASSYDGTQGTEAFF
TRBV30	TRBJ2-7	CAWTTTYEQYF
TRBV10-3	TRBJ1-2	CAISSGIGYTF
TRBV30	TRBJ2-2	CAWLRQGRAGELFF
TRBV4-2	TRBJ2-3	CASSQEQGARADTQYF
TRBV2	TRBJ1-6	CASSEDGQGVYNSPLHF
TRBV5-6	TRBJ2-7	CASSLQGVEQYF
TRBV6-1	TRBJ1-1	CASSVKVQGRPEAFF
TRBV18	TRBJ1-6	CASSPGQEAPLHF
TRBV4-1	TRBJ1-2	CASSLDTANYGYTF
TRBV5-1	TRBJ1-3	CASSSQGTGGNTIYF
TRBV9	TRBJ1-5	CASSVARAGFNQPQHF
TRBV7-8	TRBJ1-4	CASSRAGVVSEKLFF
TRBV6-5	TRBJ1-5	CASRDRGRGNQPQHF